This is a list of T cell receptor beta chains from one sample in a study of shared clonotypes between healthy human individuals. Some clones are missing from TCRdb's copy, which holds only in-frame ones; the method was immunoSEQ multiplex PCR. The table lists about 2 million clones, 95% of them singletons. The material sequenced was naive CD4+ T cells sorted from blood. The receptors shown here come from a man in his late teens or twenties in good health. Each CDR3 is given with its conserved first and last residue. A D gene is named only where the DNA matches it firmly. Clone size is stated in some rows and not others, as once, few, many or a class when expanded.

clone_size	d_call	v_call	cdr3_length	j_call	cdr3_aa	cdr3_nt
-	-	TRBV2	14	TRBJ1-2	CAISFRGFNYGYTF	TGTGCCATTTCGTTCAGGGGTTTTAACTATGGCTACACCTTC
-	-	TRBV7-9	13	TRBJ2-7	CASSFSPPYEQYF	TGTGCCAGCAGCTTTTCCCCTCCCTACGAGCAGTACTTC
-	-	TRBV7-2	15	TRBJ2-7	CASSLEVGSGREQYF	TGTGCCAGCAGCTTAGAAGTGGGATCGGGGCGCGAGCAGTACTTC
-	TRBD2	TRBV5-4	15	TRBJ2-3	CASSSGGWSTDTQYF	TGTGCCAGCAGCTCCGGGGGGTGGAGCACAGATACGCAGTATTTT
-	TRBD2	TRBV5-1	15	TRBJ2-2	CASSWTGGHTGELFF	TGCGCCAGCAGCTGGACGGGAGGACACACCGGGGAGCTGTTTTTT
-	TRBD1	TRBV18	14	TRBJ1-1	CASSGQGSMTEAFF	TGTGCCAGCTCGGGACAGGGAAGCATGACTGAAGCTTTCTTT
-	-	TRBV6-6	16	TRBJ1-6	CASTDGQSSYNSPLHF	TGTGCCAGCACTGACGGGCAAAGCTCCTATAATTCACCCCTCCACTTT
-	-	TRBV5-1	16	TRBJ1-5	CASSPRKKNSNQPQHF	TGCGCCAGCAGCCCGCGGAAGAAAAATAGCAATCAGCCCCAGCATTTT
-	-	TRBV6-1	15	TRBJ2-7	CASSVARVGDYEQYF	TGTGCCAGCAGTGTGGCCAGGGTAGGGGACTACGAGCAGTACTTC
-	TRBD2	TRBV5-1	16	TRBJ2-7	CASSYTLGLAGYEQYF	TGCGCCAGCAGCTACACGCTTGGACTAGCGGGCTACGAGCAGTACTTC
-	-	TRBV28	11	TRBJ2-7	CASKADYEQYF	TGTGCCAGCAAGGCCGACTACGAGCAGTACTTC
-	TRBD2	TRBV6-6	13	TRBJ2-3	CASKGGGGDTQYF	TGTGCCAGCAAGGGCGGGGGAGGGGATACGCAGTATTTT
-	-	TRBV9	16	TRBJ2-3	CASSASGGGSTDTQYF	TGTGCCAGCAGCGCATCCGGTGGCGGTAGCACAGATACGCAGTATTTT
-	TRBD1	TRBV6-4	14	TRBJ1-6	CASSVTGENSPLHF	TGTGCCAGCAGTGTTACAGGGGAAAATTCACCCCTCCACTTT
-	-	TRBV5-1	15	TRBJ1-3	CASSLAANSGNTIYF	TGCGCCAGCAGCTTGGCGGCGAACTCTGGAAACACCATATATTTT
-	-	TRBV6-1	15	TRBJ2-7	CASSDRGWSAYEQYF	TGTGCCAGCAGTGATCGGGGATGGAGCGCCTACGAGCAGTACTTC
once	TRBD2	TRBV10-1	14	TRBJ2-1	CASSEAGVTNEQFF	TGCGCCAGCAGTGAGGCGGGGGTAACCAATGAGCAGTTCTTC
-	-	TRBV27	15	TRBJ2-3	CASSLREGRTDTQYF	TGTGCCAGCAGTTTACGAGAGGGCCGCACAGATACGCAGTATTTT
-	-	TRBV5-5	15	TRBJ2-5	CASSWSIGAVETQYF	TGTGCCAGCAGCTGGAGTATAGGGGCGGTGGAGACCCAGTACTTC
-	-	TRBV28	12	TRBJ1-5	CASSQVNQPQHF	TGTGCCAGCAGTCAAGTAAATCAGCCCCAGCATTTT
-	-	TRBV27	15	TRBJ2-7	CASPAGLGGPEEQYF	TGTGCCAGCCCTGCGGGTTTGGGGGGGCCAGAGGAGCAGTACTTC
-	-	TRBV19	15	TRBJ1-5	CASSITWGSNQPQHF	TGTGCCAGTAGTATTACTTGGGGAAGCAATCAGCCCCAGCATTTT